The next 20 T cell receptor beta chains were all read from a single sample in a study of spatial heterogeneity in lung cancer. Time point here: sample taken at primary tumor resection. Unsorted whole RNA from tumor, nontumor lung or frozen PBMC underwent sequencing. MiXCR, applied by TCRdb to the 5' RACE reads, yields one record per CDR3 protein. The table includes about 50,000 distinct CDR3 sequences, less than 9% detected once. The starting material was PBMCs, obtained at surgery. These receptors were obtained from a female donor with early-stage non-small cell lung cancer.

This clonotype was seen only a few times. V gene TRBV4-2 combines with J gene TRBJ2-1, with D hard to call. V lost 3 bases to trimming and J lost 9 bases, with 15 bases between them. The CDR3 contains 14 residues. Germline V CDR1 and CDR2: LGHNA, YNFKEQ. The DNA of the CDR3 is TGTGCCAGCAGCCAGTCAGAACTACCGAGTGAGCAGTTCTTC. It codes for CASSQSELPSEQFF.

CDR3 sequence: CAIQGAGTYEQYF. CDR3 nucleotides: TGTGCCATCCAGGGTGCGGGGACCTACGAGCAGTACTTC. The chain joins TRBV10-3 to TRBJ2-7, with a weak D call TRBD2 (6 bases). This CDR3 has 13 residues. CDR1 and CDR2 from the germline V gene are ENHRY and SYGVKD. Trimming cost V 8 bases and J 2 bases, with 13 bases left between them.

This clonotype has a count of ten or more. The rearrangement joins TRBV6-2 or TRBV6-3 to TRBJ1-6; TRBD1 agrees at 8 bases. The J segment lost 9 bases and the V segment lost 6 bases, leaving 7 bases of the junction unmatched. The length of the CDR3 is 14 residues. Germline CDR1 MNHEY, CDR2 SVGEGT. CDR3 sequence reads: CASSHHRGSSPLHF. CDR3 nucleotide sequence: TGTGCCAGCAGCCACCACAGGGGGAGTTCACCCCTCCACTTT.

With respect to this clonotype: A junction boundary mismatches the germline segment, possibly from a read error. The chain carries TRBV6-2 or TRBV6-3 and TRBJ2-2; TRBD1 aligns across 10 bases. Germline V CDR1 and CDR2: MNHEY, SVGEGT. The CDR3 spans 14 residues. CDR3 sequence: CASRRQGASGKLFF. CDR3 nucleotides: TGTGCCAGCAGGAGACAGGGGGCGTCCGGGAAGCTGTTTTTT.

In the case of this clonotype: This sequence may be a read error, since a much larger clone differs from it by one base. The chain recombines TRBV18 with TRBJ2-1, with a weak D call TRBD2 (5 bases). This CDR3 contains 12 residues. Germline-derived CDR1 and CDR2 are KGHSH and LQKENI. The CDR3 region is CASSPLRAEQLF. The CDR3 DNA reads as TGTGCCAGCTCTCCTTTGCGGGCGGAGCAGTTATTC.

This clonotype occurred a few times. The CDR3 is CASSFSVPGTEFSPSPLHF. In nucleotides, the CDR3 is TGTGCCAGCAGTTTTAGTGTACCCGGGACCGAATTTTCCCCTTCACCCCTCCACTTT. The V and J genes are TRBV27 and TRBJ1-6, with a weak D call TRBD1 (5 bases). The CDR3 totals 19 residues. CDR1 is MNHEY, CDR2 SMNVEV, per germline (reference sequence). Trimming removed 3 bases from V and 9 bases from J, with 27 bases in between.

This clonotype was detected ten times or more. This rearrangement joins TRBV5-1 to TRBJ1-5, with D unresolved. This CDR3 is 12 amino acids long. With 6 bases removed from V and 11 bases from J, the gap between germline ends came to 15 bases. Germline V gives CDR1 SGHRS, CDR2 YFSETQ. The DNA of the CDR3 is TGCGCCAGCAAGAGTAAGGCCCTGGCCCAGCATTTT. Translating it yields CASKSKALAQHF.

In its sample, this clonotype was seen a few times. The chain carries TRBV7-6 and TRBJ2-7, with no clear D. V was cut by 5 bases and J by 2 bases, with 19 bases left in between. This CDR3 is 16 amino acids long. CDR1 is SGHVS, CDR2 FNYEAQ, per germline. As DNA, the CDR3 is TGTGCCAGCAGCCCACTTCCCCCCCAAGTAACCTACGAGCAGTACTTC. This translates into CASSPLPPQVTYEQYF.

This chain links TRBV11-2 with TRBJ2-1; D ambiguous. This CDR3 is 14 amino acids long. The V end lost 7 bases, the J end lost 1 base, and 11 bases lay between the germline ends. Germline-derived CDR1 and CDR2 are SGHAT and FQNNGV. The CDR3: CASTFVSSYNEQFF. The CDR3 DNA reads TGTGCCAGCACCTTCGTTTCTTCCTACAATGAGCAGTTCTTC.

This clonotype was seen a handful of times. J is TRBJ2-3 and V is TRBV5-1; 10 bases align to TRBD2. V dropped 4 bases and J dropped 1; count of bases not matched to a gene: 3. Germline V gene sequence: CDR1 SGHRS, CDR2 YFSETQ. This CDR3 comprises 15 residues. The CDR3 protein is CASSVLAGRTDTQYF. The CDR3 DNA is TGCGCCAGCAGCGTACTAGCGGGGCGCACAGATACGCAGTATTTT. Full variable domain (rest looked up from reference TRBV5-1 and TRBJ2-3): KAGVTQTPRYLIKTRGQQVTLSCSPISGHRSVSWYQQTPGQGLQFLFEYFSETQRNKGNFPGRFSGRQFSNSRSEMNVSTLELGDSALYLCASSVLAGRTDTQYFGPGTRLTVL.

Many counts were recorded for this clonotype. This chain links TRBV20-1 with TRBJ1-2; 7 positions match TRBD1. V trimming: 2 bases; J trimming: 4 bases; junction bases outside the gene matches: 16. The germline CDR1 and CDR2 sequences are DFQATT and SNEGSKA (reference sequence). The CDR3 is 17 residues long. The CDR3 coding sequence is TGCAGTGCTAGAAATGAGGGTTGGACAGGATCGTTCTATGGCTACACCTTC. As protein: CSARNEGWTGSFYGYTF.

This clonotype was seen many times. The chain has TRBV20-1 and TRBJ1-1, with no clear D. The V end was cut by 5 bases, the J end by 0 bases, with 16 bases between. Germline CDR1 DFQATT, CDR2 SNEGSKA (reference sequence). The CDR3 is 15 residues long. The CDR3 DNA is TGCAGTGCTTCGCCGGGTAACCGGTTGAACACTGAAGCTTTCTTT. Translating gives CSASPGNRLNTEAFF.

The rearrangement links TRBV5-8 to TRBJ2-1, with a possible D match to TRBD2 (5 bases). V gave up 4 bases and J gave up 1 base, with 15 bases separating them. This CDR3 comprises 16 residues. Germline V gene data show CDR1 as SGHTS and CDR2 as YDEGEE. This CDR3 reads CASSPPGGYSYNEQFF. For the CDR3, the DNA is TGTGCCAGCAGCCCGCCGGGCGGGTATTCCTACAATGAGCAGTTCTTC.

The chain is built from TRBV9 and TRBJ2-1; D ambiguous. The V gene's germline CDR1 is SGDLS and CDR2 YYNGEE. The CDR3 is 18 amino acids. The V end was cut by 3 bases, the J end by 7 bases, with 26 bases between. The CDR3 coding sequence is TGTGCCAGCAGCGCCGGGCCGAGGAAGAGGATTCAATTTAATGAGCAGTTCTTC. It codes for CASSAGPRKRIQFNEQFF.

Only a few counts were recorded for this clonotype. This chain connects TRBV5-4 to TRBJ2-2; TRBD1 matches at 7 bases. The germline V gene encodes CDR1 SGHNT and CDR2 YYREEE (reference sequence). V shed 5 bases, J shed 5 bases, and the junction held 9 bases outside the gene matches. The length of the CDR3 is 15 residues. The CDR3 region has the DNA TGTGCCAGCAGGCGTGACAGGGTTTCGACCGGGGAGCTGTTTTTT. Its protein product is CASRRDRVSTGELFF.

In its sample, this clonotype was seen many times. The CDR3 DNA reads TGTGCCAGCAGCTCAAGACAGGGAGGATACGAGCAGTACTTC. This gives the protein CASSSRQGGYEQYF. This chain uses TRBV7-2 with TRBJ2-7; D possibly corresponds to TRBD1 (7 bases). CDR1 and CDR2 from the germline V gene are SGHTA and FQGNSA. The CDR3 is made up of 14 amino acids. Trimming shortened V by 4 bases and J by 4 bases, and 14 bases separated the two germline ends.

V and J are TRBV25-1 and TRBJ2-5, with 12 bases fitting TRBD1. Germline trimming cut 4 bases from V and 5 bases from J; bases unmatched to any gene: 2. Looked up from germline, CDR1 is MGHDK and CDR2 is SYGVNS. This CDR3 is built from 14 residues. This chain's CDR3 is CASSVGQGAETQYF. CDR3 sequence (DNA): TGTGCCAGCAGTGTGGGACAGGGGGCTGAGACCCAGTACTTC. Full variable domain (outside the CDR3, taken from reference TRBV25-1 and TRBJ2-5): EADIYQTPRYLVIGTGKKITLECSQTMGHDKMYWYQQDPGMELHLIHYSYGVNSTEKGDLSSESTVSRIRTEHFPLTLESARPSHTSQYLCASSVGQGAETQYFGPGTRLLVL.

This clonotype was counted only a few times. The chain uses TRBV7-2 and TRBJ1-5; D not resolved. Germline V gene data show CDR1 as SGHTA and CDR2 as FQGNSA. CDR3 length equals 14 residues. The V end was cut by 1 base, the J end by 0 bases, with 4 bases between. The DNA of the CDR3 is TGTGCCAGCAGCTTAGGGACTAGCAATCAGCCCCAGCATTTT. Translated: CASSLGTSNQPQHF.

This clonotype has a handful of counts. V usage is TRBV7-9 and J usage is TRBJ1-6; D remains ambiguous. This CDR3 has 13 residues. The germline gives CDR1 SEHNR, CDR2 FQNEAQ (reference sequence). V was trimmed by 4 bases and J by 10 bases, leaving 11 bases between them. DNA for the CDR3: TGTGCCAGCAGCTCCTGGTCGGGGTCACCCCTCCACTTT. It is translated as CASSSWSGSPLHF.

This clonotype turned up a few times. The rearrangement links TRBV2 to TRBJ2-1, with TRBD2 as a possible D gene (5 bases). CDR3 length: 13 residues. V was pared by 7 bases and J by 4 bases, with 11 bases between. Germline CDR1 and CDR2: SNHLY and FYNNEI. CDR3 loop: CASTGNRYNEQFF. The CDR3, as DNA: TGTGCCAGCACCGGGAACCGTTACAATGAGCAGTTCTTC.